The rows below give T cell receptor beta chains drawn from one sample of a study of read filtering for tumor transcriptome and immune sequencing. MiXCR, run by TCRdb on the reads, gives a single entry per CDR3 protein. This sample has approximately 90,000 distinct CDR3 sequences, with 20% to 25% found just once. Sequencing input: a population of CD138-negative cells sorted from bone marrow. These receptors were collected from a donor at least 40 years old with multiple myeloma. Each CDR3 is given with its conserved first and last residue. Each record gives: J gene, V gene, D gene, clone size, CDR3 protein, CDR3 DNA. D genes are given only for firm matches. Expanded clones get a size class; other rows say once, few or many, or leave the size out.

>TRBJ2-6|TRBV29-1|TRBD1|many
CSVCRGYSGANVLTF
TGCAGCGTTTGCAGGGGGTACTCTGGGGCCAACGTCCTGACTTTC
>TRBJ1-5|TRBV2|-|many
CASSGQFSNQPQHF
TGTGCCAGCAGCGGACAGTTTAGCAATCAGCCCCAGCATTTT
>TRBJ1-5|TRBV7-9|-|many
CASSLAGYSNQPQHF
TGCGCCAGCAGCTTGGCAGGATATAGCAATCAGCCCCAGCATTTT
>TRBJ2-1|TRBV3-1|-|many
CASSQYGESYNEQFF
TGTGCCAGCAGCCAGTACGGGGAATCCTACAATGAGCAGTTCTTC
>TRBJ1-6|TRBV10-2|TRBD1|many
CASSESGTGVSPLHF
TGCGCCAGCAGTGAGTCGGGGACAGGGGTCTCACCCCTCCACTTT
>TRBJ1-1|TRBV7-8|-|many
CASSLARQLMNTEAFF
TGTGCCAGCAGCTTAGCAAGACAACTCATGAACACTGAAGCTTTCTTT
>TRBJ2-1|TRBV15|-|few
CATSRDSRRARNEQFF
TGTGCCACCAGCAGAGATTCGCGGAGGGCGCGGAATGAGCAGTTCTTC
>TRBJ2-5|TRBV5-1|-|many
CASSLDLGETQYF
TGCGCCAGCAGCTTGGACCTGGGAGAGACCCAGTACTTC
>TRBJ1-1|TRBV6-1|-|many
CASSDPGLTNTEAFF
TGTGCCAGCAGTGATCCGGGACTTACGAACACTGAAGCTTTCTTT
>TRBJ2-3|TRBV20-1|-|-
CSAKWTSTVLGADTQYF
TGCAGTGCCAAATGGACGTCGACAGTTCTCGGGGCAGATACGCAGTATTTT
>TRBJ1-4|TRBV29-1|-|many
CSVETATNEKLFF
TGCAGCGTTGAAACAGCAACTAATGAAAAACTGTTTTTT
>TRBJ2-7|TRBV29-1|-|many
CSVEAGLPYEQYF
TGCAGCGTTGAGGCGGGCCTGCCCTACGAGCAGTACTTC
>TRBJ2-5|TRBV2|TRBD2|many
CASSGSRGFQETQYF
TGTGCCAGCAGTGGGTCGCGGGGGTTCCAAGAGACCCAGTACTTC
>TRBJ2-7|TRBV5-1|-|few
CASSPDRIYEQYF
TGCGCCAGCAGCCCCGACAGGATCTACGAGCAGTACTTC
>TRBJ2-1|TRBV27|TRBD2|large
CASSLSSSGGASPYNEQFF
TGTGCCAGCAGTTTATCTAGTAGCGGGGGGGCCTCCCCCTACAATGAGCAGTTCTTC
>TRBJ2-1|TRBV2|TRBD2|many
CASSASGLAGAPLFF
TGTGCCAGCAGTGCCTCGGGACTAGCGGGGGCTCCCCTGTTCTTC
>TRBJ1-4|TRBV15|TRBD1|many
CATSRPGGSNKLFF
TGTGCCACCAGCAGACCAGGGGGTTCGAATAAACTGTTTTTT
>TRBJ2-7|TRBV28|-|few
CASISRPSSYEQYF
TGTGCCAGCATCAGCCGACCTAGCTCCTACGAGCAGTACTTC
>TRBJ2-3|TRBV29-1|-|-
CSVDLGGGDTQYF
TGCAGCGTTGATTTGGGGGGCGGAGATACGCAGTATTTT
>TRBJ1-1|TRBV14|-|many
CASSQTFPTNTEAFF
TGTGCCAGCAGCCAAACCTTTCCTACGAACACTGAAGCTTTCTTT
>TRBJ2-2|TRBV15|-|many
CATSERGTGELFF
TGTGCCACCAGCGAGCGCGGGACCGGGGAGCTGTTTTTT
>TRBJ2-5|TRBV20-1|TRBD1|many
CSAAGTGRQETQYF
TGCAGTGCGGCCGGGACAGGAAGACAAGAGACCCAGTACTTC
>TRBJ2-5|TRBV5-1|-|once
CSSSLPQETQYF
TGCTCCAGCAGCTTGCCCCAAGAGACCCAGTACTTC
>TRBJ1-1|TRBV6-4|TRBD1|-
CASSDGQGEAFF
TGTGCCAGCAGTGACGGACAGGGTGAAGCTTTCTTT
>TRBJ2-6|TRBV7-9|TRBD1|many
CASSPDRKLRSSGANVLTF
TGTGCCAGCAGCCCGGACAGGAAATTAAGGTCCTCTGGGGCCAACGTCCTGACTTTC
>TRBJ1-1|TRBV7-9|-|many
CASSPLGGNTEAFF
TGTGCCAGCAGCCCCCTGGGGGGGAACACTGAAGCTTTCTTT
>TRBJ1-5|TRBV19|-|many
CASNPVGNQPQHF
TGTGCCAGTAACCCGGTAGGGAATCAGCCCCAGCATTTT
>TRBJ1-5|TRBV28|-|many
CASSLSQGAQPQHF
TGTGCCAGCAGTCTCTCGCAGGGTGCCCAGCCCCAGCATTTT
>TRBJ2-3|TRBV7-3|TRBD2|many
CASSPGLETDTQYF
TGTGCCAGCAGCCCGGGACTAGAAACAGATACGCAGTATTTT
>TRBJ1-1|TRBV5-1|-|-
CASSLCGGNTEAFF
TGCGCCAGCAGCTTATGCGGGGGAAACACTGAAGCTTTCTTT
>TRBJ1-5|TRBV15|-|many
CATSRDFVGPQHF
TGTGCCACCAGCAGAGATTTCGTTGGGCCCCAGCATTTT
>TRBJ2-3|TRBV5-1|-|few
CASSGPEATDTQYF
TGCGCCAGCAGCGGCCCCGAAGCCACAGATACGCAGTATTTT
>TRBJ2-5|TRBV12-3/TRBV12-4|TRBD1|-
CASRPGTGIQETQYF
TGTGCCAGCAGACCCGGGACAGGTATCCAAGAGACCCAGTACTTC
>TRBJ1-1|TRBV7-2|-|many
CASSPQGQVNTEAFF
TGTGCCAGCAGCCCCCAAGGGCAAGTGAACACTGAAGCTTTCTTT
>TRBJ2-6|TRBV6-6|-|many
CASNKDEAGANVLTF
TGTGCCAGCAACAAGGACGAGGCTGGGGCCAACGTCCTGACTTTC